This T cell receptor beta chain was observed in a study of blood T cell repertoires in COVID-19. Assay: immunoSEQ multiplex PCR; the TCRdb copy retains only in-frame clones and omits some. The sample carries 110,000 to 150,000 clones, approximately 82% recorded once. CDR1 is LGHDT and CDR2 is YNNKEL in the germline V gene (reference sequence). The CDR3 covers 14 residues. J gave up 4 bases and V 4 bases, and 4 bases lay outside the gene matches. V gene TRBV3-1 (or the pseudogene TRBV3-2) combines with J gene TRBJ1-1, with 9 positions matching TRBD1. Sequencing was carried out using peripheral blood. The sequence derives from a human donor in a cohort sampled during active COVID-19. CDR3 sequence: CASSLTGGGTEAFF. As DNA, the CDR3 is TGTGCCAGCAGCCTTACAGGGGGCGGCACTGAAGCTTTCTTT.